Below, one T cell receptor (beta chain) is given with its context. The data stem from a study of T cells expressing NK-cell markers. Reprocessing the 5' RACE reads, TCRdb reports a single entry for every CDR3 protein and omits DNA. The sample data list 400,000 to 450,000 distinct CDR3 sequences. Germline lookup yields CDR1 LGHNA and CDR2 YSLEER. The CDR3 is 14 amino acids. This receptor was obtained from a woman aged 18 to 75 in good health. The material sequenced was blood T cells: a sorted CD56 or NKG2C T cell subset, CD4+ or CD8+ T cells, or bulk PBMC T cells (not recorded which). The chain has TRBV4-3 and TRBJ2-5; without DNA, the TCRdb call of TRBD1 cannot be checked. The CDR3: CASSQDWGRETQYF.